Below are 20 T cell receptor beta chains sequenced from a single sample in a study of PD-1 blockade in mismatch repair-deficient tumors. This table comes from immunoSEQ multiplex PCR, and its TCRdb copy is limited to in-frame clones, with some not included. The table shows 85,000 to 130,000 clones, with 70% to 85% occurring only once. Material: peripheral blood, obtained roughly 35 weeks after starting pembrolizumab. All receptors derive from an adult with mismatch repair-deficient cancer.

This clone occurred a few times. The chain carries TRBV7-3 and TRBJ2-3, with D possibly TRBD2 on 6 matching bases. This CDR3 is built from 16 residues. Germline V CDR1 and CDR2: SGHTA, FQGTGA. Trimming pared 2 bases from V and 3 bases from J, leaving 15 bases between. The CDR3 nucleotides are TGTGCCAGCAGCTTAGGGGCGCGGGGTCCAACAGATACGCAGTATTTT. It codes for CASSLGARGPTDTQYF.

This clone was found once. The chain uses TRBV29-1 and TRBJ2-7, with D perhaps matching TRBD1 (5 bases). V gave up 7 bases and J gave up 4 bases, with 17 bases separating them. This CDR3 has 13 amino acids. The V gene's germline CDR1 is SQVTM and CDR2 ANQGSEA. The CDR3 spells CSASRQGGYEQYF. In nucleotides, the CDR3 is TGCAGCGCCTCCCGCCAGGGTGGGTACGAGCAGTACTTC.

CDR3 sequence: CASSFTDTDTQYF. CDR3 sequence (DNA): TGTGCCAGCAGCTTTACAGACACAGATACGCAGTATTTT. The chain links TRBV7-9 to TRBJ2-3; no definite D call. V dropped 3 bases and J dropped 2 bases, with 6 bases sitting between them. The CDR3 runs to 13 residues. CDR1 and CDR2 (germline): SEHNR, FQNEAQ (reference sequence).

The J gene is TRBJ1-1, the V gene TRBV27; tentative D call: TRBD1 (5 bases). Per germline, CDR1 MNHEY and CDR2 SMNVEV (reference sequence). CDR3 length: 15 amino acids. Trimming took off 6 bases at V and 4 bases at J, with 18 bases between the two ends. The CDR3 reads CASSTGTVVGTEAFF. The CDR3 nucleotides are TGTGCCAGCAGCACCGGGACGGTGGTTGGCACTGAAGCTTTCTTT.

The chain combines TRBV6-1 with TRBJ1-5; D possibly corresponds to TRBD1 (5 bases). Germline CDR1 and CDR2: MNHNS and SASEGT. V shed 7 bases and J shed 3 bases, with 13 bases lying between them. The CDR3 totals 14 residues. The CDR3 here is CASTLDSNNQPQHF. The CDR3 DNA sequence: TGTGCCAGCACTCTAGACAGTAACAATCAGCCCCAGCATTTT.

The chain couples TRBV5-1 to TRBJ2-7; 9 nucleotides align to TRBD1. Per germline, CDR1 SGHRS and CDR2 YFSETQ. CDR3 length equals 14 residues. The V gene end was trimmed by 3 bases and the J gene end by 2 bases; junction bases not matched to a gene: 3. CDR3 loop: CASSSGTGTYEQYF. The CDR3 coding sequence is TGCGCCAGCAGCTCCGGGACAGGGACCTACGAGCAGTACTTC.

This clone was recorded a few times. The rearrangement uses TRBV6-1 and TRBJ1-3; D perhaps matches TRBD1 (6 bases). Germline loops: CDR1 MNHNS, CDR2 SASEGT. The CDR3 loop spans 12 amino acids. V was shortened by 11 bases and J by 2 bases, with 10 bases between the two germline ends. The CDR3, as DNA: TGTGCCTGTACAGGGCCTGGAAACACCATATATTTT. Its protein product is CACTGPGNTIYF.

In this sample, this clone turned up a few times. This chain connects TRBV4-3 to TRBJ2-2, with 8 bases that match TRBD1. V dropped 0 bases and J dropped 6; count of bases not matched to a gene: 9. There are 17 residues in the CDR3. The germline V gene has CDR1 LGHNA and CDR2 YSLEER. The DNA of the CDR3 is TGCGCCAGCAGCCAAGAAGTTAGTGGACAGGGCTCCGGGGAGCTGTTTTTT. Translated: CASSQEVSGQGSGELFF.

The chain employs TRBV7-3 and TRBJ2-5; 7 nucleotides agree with TRBD1. The CDR3 is 15 residues long. The V gene's germline CDR1 is SGHTA and CDR2 FQGTGA. V shed 1 base, J shed 5 bases, and the junction held 7 bases outside the gene matches. The CDR3 DNA sequence: TGTGCCAGCAGCTTAAAAGCCGGGACAGAGGAGACCCAGTACTTC. This translates into CASSLKAGTEETQYF.

V gene TRBV2 combines with J gene TRBJ2-1; 11 bases are shared with TRBD2. Germline loops: CDR1 SNHLY, CDR2 FYNNEI. The CDR3 extends over 15 amino acids. V lost 6 bases, J lost 8 bases, and 9 bases stayed unmatched. DNA for the CDR3: TGTGCCAGCAGAGAACTAGCGGGAGAAGCCGATGAGCAGTTCTTC. It yields the protein CASRELAGEADEQFF.

J is TRBJ2-5 and V is TRBV7-6; D is possibly TRBD1 or TRBD2 (5 bases each). The CDR3 consists of 15 residues. Germline values: CDR1 SGHVS, CDR2 FNYEAQ. Trimming left V 4 bases short and J 4 bases short, with 16 bases between. CDR3 in amino acids: CASSSPGPMGETQYF. DNA of the CDR3: TGTGCCAGCAGCTCGCCGGGGCCGATGGGAGAGACCCAGTACTTC.

This rearrangement joins TRBV12-5 to TRBJ1-3; perhaps TRBD1 as D (6 bases). Looked up from germline, CDR1 is LGHNT and CDR2 is FRNRAP. CDR3 length: 14 residues. V lost 6 bases and J lost 2, with 11 bases in between. The CDR3 sequence: CASGNREAGNTIYF. DNA of the CDR3: TGTGCTAGTGGCAACAGGGAAGCTGGAAACACCATATATTTT.

The chain employs TRBV11-3 and TRBJ2-7, with no clear D. The germline CDR1 and CDR2 sequences are SGHNT and YENEEA. The CDR3 spans 11 residues. V dropped 3 bases and J dropped 7 bases, with 7 bases sitting between them. The CDR3 nucleotides read TGTGCCAGCAGCTTGGGCTTTGAGCAGTACTTC. Amino acids: CASSLGFEQYF.

V usage is TRBV7-9 and J usage is TRBJ2-5; D gene unclear. V was pared by 1 base and J by 0 bases, with 9 bases between. CDR3 length: 15 residues. Germline values: CDR1 SEHNR, CDR2 FQNEAQ (reference sequence). The CDR3 DNA is TGTGCCAGCAGCTTAGTTCTGGCTGACCAAGAGACCCAGTACTTC. Amino acid sequence: CASSLVLADQETQYF.

The table lists this clone with a few counts. The chain links TRBV9 to TRBJ2-1; possible D gene TRBD1, 6 bases. Germline V gene sequence: CDR1 SGDLS, CDR2 YYNGEE. V was pared by 0 bases and J by 8 bases, with 18 bases between. The CDR3 spans 16 residues. This CDR3 is CASSVEPGTSTDEQFF. The DNA for the CDR3 is TGTGCCAGCAGCGTAGAGCCAGGGACATCCACGGATGAGCAGTTCTTC. The whole variable domain, remainder taken from reference TRBV9 and TRBJ2-1, is DSGVTQTPKHLITATGQRVTLRCSPRSGDLSVYWYQQSLDQGLQFLIQYYNGEERAKGNILERFSAQQFPDLHSELNLSSLELGDSALYFCASSVEPGTSTDEQFFGPGTRLTVL.

The chain is built from TRBV27 and TRBJ2-1; 7 positions match TRBD2. V lost 2 bases and J lost 2; bases outside the gene matches: 3. This CDR3 is built from 15 residues. CDR1 and CDR2 from the germline V gene are MNHEY and SMNVEV (reference sequence). In DNA, the CDR3 is TGTGCCAGCAGTTTAGCGGGAGTTCCCTACAATGAGCAGTTCTTC. Amino acids: CASSLAGVPYNEQFF.

The chain links TRBV6-5 to TRBJ1-1, with a tentative D call TRBD1 (6 bases). Germline assignment: CDR1 MNHEY and CDR2 SVGAGI. The V and J ends lost 4 bases and 7 bases respectively, with 13 bases between them. This CDR3 spans 13 amino acids. CDR3: CASSLLGAGEAFF. The CDR3 region has the DNA TGTGCCAGCAGTTTGTTGGGGGCCGGTGAAGCTTTCTTT.

The chain carries TRBV9 and TRBJ2-1, with D uncertain. Trimming removed 3 bases from V and 8 bases from J, with 9 bases in between. CDR3 length: 12 residues. Looked up from germline, CDR1 is SGDLS and CDR2 is YYNGEE. The CDR3, as DNA: TGTGCCAGCAGCGGAAGGTGGGATGAGCAGTTCTTC. The encoded protein is CASSGRWDEQFF.

This clone was detected a few times. The gene calls are TRBV5-1 and TRBJ1-4, with TRBD1 matching 7 bases. This CDR3 has 15 amino acids. Trimming at V came to 3 bases and at J to 7 bases, leaving 9 bases not matched to a gene. The V gene's germline CDR1 is SGHRS and CDR2 YFSETQ. The CDR3 is CASSSNRGGGEKLFF. In DNA, the CDR3 is TGCGCCAGCAGCTCAAACAGGGGAGGAGGTGAAAAACTGTTTTTT.

This clone has a handful of counts. This sequence joins TRBV15 and TRBJ1-2, with 10 bases fitting TRBD1. Germline lookup yields CDR1 LNHNV and CDR2 YYDKDF (reference sequence). J gave up 7 bases and V 0 bases, and 5 bases lay outside the gene matches. CDR3 length: 15 residues. The CDR3 region is CATSRDLGTGVGYTF. CDR3 bases: TGTGCCACCAGCAGAGATCTGGGGACAGGGGTTGGCTACACCTTC. Combining the CDR3 with reference TRBV15 and TRBJ1-2 gives the whole variable domain DAMVIQNPRYQVTQFGKPVTLSCSQTLNHNVMYWYQQKSSQAPKLLFHYYDKDFNNEADTPDNFQSRRPNTSFCFLDIRSPGLGDTAMYLCATSRDLGTGVGYTFGSGTRLTVV.